The clone carrying this T cell receptor (beta chain) showed up just a few times. Its antigen is undetermined. It may be a read error: a sequence one base away is much more abundant. The sample belongs to a study of tumor-infiltrating lymphocytes in primary liver carcinoma. Turning to the study itself: T1-T3 N0M0 was the stage of the tumors, which were roughly 4.2 to 10 cm across. The number of productive TCRbeta reads per sample ranged from roughly 3.5 to 8 million and was similar across tissue types. The study, taken as a whole, reports: A significantly higher top-250-clone fraction was found in tumors than in blood (p = 0.039).

Scientists recovered RNA and DNA together from around 20-30 mg of unsorted bulk tissue. Chronic HBV infection affected patients, none of whom had received treatment. A constant-region primer served to make TCR beta cDNA from approximately 490 ng total RNA. Three rounds of nested multiplex PCR with slightly modified ARM-PCR produced TCR beta libraries. A C-beta reverse primer was combined with TRBV1-TRBV30 forward primers in the first two PCR rounds, and each round had around 11 cycles. One entry per CDR3 protein, called by TCRdb with MiXCR from the multiplex PCR reads. The repertoire includes about 37,000 distinct CDR3 sequences, roughly 80% of them detected once, and 37% sits in the top ten. CDR1 SGHNT and CDR2 YYREEE come from the germline V gene (reference sequence). The CDR3 is 13 amino acids.

Source material: tumor-adjacent normal liver tissue. This clonotype was obtained from a man aged 35 to 55 with primary liver carcinoma and hepatitis B virus infection. The V gene is TRBV5-4, the J gene TRBJ2-5; the match to TRBD2 covers 8 bases. This CDR3 is CVSSFRGGETQYF. The CDR3 nucleotides are TGTGTCAGCAGCTTTCGGGGGGGCGAGACCCAGTACTTC.